The present T cell receptor beta chain was sequenced within a study of T cells in tumors and immune-related adverse events. Assay: immunoSEQ multiplex PCR; the TCRdb copy retains only in-frame clones and omits some. The data show about 4,900 clones, with about two thirds seen just once and around 5.7% held by the top ten. The germline V gene has CDR1 SGHNT and CDR2 YYREEE (reference sequence). The CDR3 contains 17 residues. The V gene end was trimmed by 0 bases and the J gene end by 6 bases; junction bases not matched to a gene: 8. The specimen comprised gut tissue, sampled from a patient treated with anti-PD-1 therapy. V is TRBV5-4 and J is TRBJ2-1, with 11 bases aligning to TRBD2. The source is a female donor with metastatic renal cell carcinoma. The CDR3 loop reads CASSLGSDSGRANEQFF. In nucleotides, the CDR3 is TGTGCCAGCAGCTTGGGGTCGGATAGCGGGAGGGCCAATGAGCAGTTCTTC.